The T cell receptor beta chain under discussion was sequenced for a study of shared clonotypes between healthy human individuals. Concerning this clone itself: Its antigen remains unknown.

Trimming removed 1 base from V and 4 bases from J, with 10 bases in between. This CDR3 contains 14 residues. Germline V gene lookup returns CDR1 SGHAT and CDR2 FQNNGV. Original analysis: ImmunoSEQ output lacked quality scores and full-length reads, limiting matched filtering. Only in-frame clones appear in the TCRdb table, and some are missing; sequencing was by immunoSEQ multiplex PCR. V, J and clone size were drawn from that table, and D and trimming were deduced from the DNA. This table has 400,000 to 600,000 clones, 95% to 97% appearing once. General study findings and limits: Clonotypes shared by all four sorted-subset donors had higher generation probabilities than non-shared clonotypes.

Sequencing was carried out using naive CD4+ T cells sorted from blood. Documented subset: CD45RA+ positively selected. This receptor was obtained from a woman younger than 45 in good health. This chain joins TRBV11-2 and TRBJ2-5; D not certain. CDR3 loop: CASSLARVLETQYF. For the CDR3, the DNA is TGTGCCAGCAGCTTAGCCCGGGTCCTAGAGACCCAGTACTTC.